What follows are 30 T cell receptor beta chains derived from one specimen sequenced in a study of cytomegalovirus exposure and HLA in healthy donors (dated by TCRdb to about 2017). Library preparation employed the immunoSEQ multiplex PCR assay. For the multiplex PCR, a mixture combining 60 forward primers for TCR Vbeta segments and 13 reverse primers for TCR Jbeta segments was used. The clones in this table, taken by TCRdb from immuneACCESS, are in-frame only. Not every clone is retained; where verified, under half of the shortfall comes from an unresolved V gene, and the cause of the rest is unknown. The sample data list about 94,000 clones, and approximately 66% of these were observed just once. Clones ranked in the top ten supply 3% to 5% of the sample. The sample consisted of PBMCs. The receptors were gathered from a man aged 25 to 45 in good health and CMV-seronegative.

The chain recombines TRBV4-3 with TRBJ2-7; the match to TRBD1 covers 7 bases. The V gene's germline CDR1 is LGHNA and CDR2 YSLEER. Germline trimming cut 1 base from V and 3 bases from J; bases unmatched to any gene: 6. CDR3 length equals 15 residues. The DNA for the CDR3 is TGCGCCAGCAGCCAAGCCCTCCCAGGGGGCTACGAGCAGTACTTC. Translated: CASSQALPGGYEQYF.

The V and J genes are TRBV4-1 and TRBJ1-1; 12 bases map to TRBD1. Trimming cost V 3 bases and J 1 base; bases outside gene matches: 6. Germline V lookup: CDR1 MGHRA, CDR2 YSYEKL. The CDR3 extends over 17 amino acids. The chain's CDR3 is CASSQPGQGARNTEAFF. CDR3 DNA: TGCGCCAGCAGCCAGCCGGGACAGGGGGCTCGGAACACTGAAGCTTTCTTT.

The gene calls are TRBV5-1 and TRBJ2-5; D remains ambiguous. The DNA matches TRBJ2-7 better at its end, which makes the J call doubtful. This CDR3 has 12 amino acids. Germline CDR1 is SGHRS and CDR2 is YFSETQ. Here the CDR3 reads CASSFNSYEQYF. The CDR3 DNA follows: TGCGCCAGCAGCTTTAACTCCTACGAGCAGTACTTC.

V and J are TRBV27 and TRBJ2-3; no reliable D call. Trimming stripped 3 bases from V and 2 bases from J, with 6 bases between. The CDR3 is 13 residues long. Germline CDR1 MNHEY, CDR2 SMNVEV (reference sequence). The CDR3 loop is CASSLGLTDTQYF. CDR3 nucleotides: TGTGCCAGCAGTTTGGGCCTCACAGATACGCAGTATTTT.

This clone appeared once. The chain's CDR3 is CASSQLAGVKYNEQFF. CDR3 nucleotide sequence: TGTGCCAGCAGCCAATTAGCGGGAGTTAAATACAATGAGCAGTTCTTC. The chain links TRBV14 to TRBJ2-1, with 9 bases that match TRBD2. Germline CDR1 and CDR2: SGHDN and FVKESK. The V gene end was trimmed by 2 bases and the J gene end by 4 bases; junction bases not matched to a gene: 6. The length of the CDR3 is 16 residues.

The rearrangement uses TRBV27 and TRBJ1-4; possible D gene TRBD1, 5 bases. With 5 bases removed from V and 5 bases from J, the gap between germline ends came to 18 bases. Germline V gives CDR1 MNHEY, CDR2 SMNVEV (reference sequence). The CDR3 is 16 residues long. The CDR3, as DNA: TGTGCCAGCAGTCTCTGGGGCCGCGCCTTCAATGAAAAACTGTTTTTT. This sequence encodes CASSLWGRAFNEKLFF.

The rearrangement links TRBV25-1 to TRBJ2-7; TRBD2 aligns across 7 bases. Trimming at V came to 4 bases and at J to 2 bases, leaving 2 bases not matched to a gene. Germline V lookup: CDR1 MGHDK, CDR2 SYGVNS. This CDR3 spans 13 amino acids. The CDR3 nucleotides are TGTGCCAGCAGTGTAGGACTAGCCTACGAGCAGTACTTC. It specifies CASSVGLAYEQYF.

V usage is TRBV15 and J usage is TRBJ1-4, with a possible D match to TRBD1 (5 bases). V was trimmed by 2 bases and J by 8 bases, leaving 12 bases between them. The CDR3 sequence is 14 residues long. The germline V gene encodes CDR1 LNHNV and CDR2 YYDKDF (reference sequence). The CDR3 DNA is TGTGCCACCAGCAGATTGGGGCGCCAAGAAAAACTGTTTTTT. This translates into CATSRLGRQEKLFF.

The rearrangement joins TRBV7-2 to TRBJ2-1; D uncertain. V was trimmed by 3 bases and J by 7 bases, leaving 13 bases between them. The CDR3 loop spans 14 amino acids. CDR1 and CDR2 from the germline V gene are SGHTA and FQGNSA. The CDR3 nucleotides read TGTGCCAGCAGCTTCGACGGGTATCGAAATGAGCAGTTCTTC. This encodes CASSFDGYRNEQFF.

This chain links TRBV4-1 with TRBJ1-2; the match to TRBD1 covers 8 bases. Losses at the gene ends were 1 base for V and 2 bases for J; bases not matched to a gene: 3. The CDR3 runs 15 residues. The V gene's germline CDR1 is MGHRA and CDR2 YSYEKL. The DNA for the CDR3 is TGCGCCAGCAGCCAAGTTAGGGACAGGAACTATGGCTACACCTTC. Translation: CASSQVRDRNYGYTF.

The genes are TRBV28 and TRBJ1-2, with D uncertain. The length of the CDR3 is 13 residues. From germline, CDR1 is MDHEN and CDR2 SYDVKM. Trimming cost V 5 bases and J 4 bases, with 11 bases left between them. The CDR3 loop reads CASSPDTLYGYTF. CDR3 DNA: TGTGCCAGCAGTCCCGACACCCTCTATGGCTACACCTTC.

The rearrangement joins TRBV5-5 to TRBJ2-3; D is ambiguous. V lost 2 bases to trimming and J lost 5 bases, with 9 bases between them. CDR3 size: 13 residues. Germline assignment: CDR1 SGHKS and CDR2 YYEKEE (reference sequence). Written as DNA, the CDR3 is TGTGCCAGCAGCTTATCCGGGTTAGATACGCAGTATTTT. Protein product: CASSLSGLDTQYF.

The chain recombines TRBV9 with TRBJ1-6, with TRBD1 matching over 7 bases. In germline, CDR1 is SGDLS, CDR2 YYNGEE. Unmatched junction bases numbered 8, after V lost 3 bases and J lost 5 bases. The CDR3 totals 16 residues. This CDR3 reads CASSGPPGQHNSPLHF. CDR3 DNA sequence: TGTGCCAGCAGCGGACCTCCGGGACAGCATAATTCACCCCTCCACTTT.

The chain is built from TRBV7-8 and TRBJ1-1, with unresolved D. The V end lost 4 bases, the J end lost 1 base, and 16 bases lay between the germline ends. The CDR3 runs 16 residues. CDR1 and CDR2 (germline): SGHVS, FQNEAQ. DNA for the CDR3: TGTGCCAGCAGCTCAACTAACTGGGTAGGGAACACTGAAGCTTTCTTT. Protein: CASSSTNWVGNTEAFF.

The chain links TRBV7-9 to TRBJ2-1, with D maybe TRBD1 (6 bases). Germline CDR1 reads SEHNR; CDR2 reads FQNEAQ (reference sequence). V was shortened by 5 bases and J by 6 bases, with 8 bases between the two germline ends. There are 12 residues in the CDR3. The CDR3 loop is CASSQQGNEQFF. CDR3 coding DNA: TGTGCCAGCAGCCAACAGGGCAATGAGCAGTTCTTC.

This clone was picked up a small number of times. The same CDR3 can be traced to other DNA sequences in this sample. The chain's CDR3 is CASSQAGTGRGYTF. The CDR3 nucleotides read TGTGCCAGCAGCCAAGCTGGGACAGGGCGTGGCTACACCTTC. V and J are TRBV14 and TRBJ1-2; 9 positions match TRBD1. The V gene's germline CDR1 is SGHDN and CDR2 FVKESK. This CDR3 spans 14 amino acids. J lost 7 bases, V lost 1 base, and 4 bases had no gene match.

The chain uses TRBV7-9 and TRBJ1-6; no definite D call. This CDR3 has 16 amino acids. Trimming cost V 5 bases and J 7 bases, with 18 bases left between them. CDR1 and CDR2 from the germline V gene are SEHNR and FQNEAQ (reference sequence). CDR3 bases: TGTGCCAGCAGCCCATATGGCGCGGTCCCCAATTCACCCCTCCACTTT. Protein sequence: CASSPYGAVPNSPLHF.

V and J are TRBV5-1 and TRBJ1-2; D remains unclear. Germline V gene sequence: CDR1 SGHRS, CDR2 YFSETQ. V was trimmed by 0 bases and J by 8 bases, leaving 14 bases between them. The CDR3 extends over 14 amino acids. The CDR3 DNA follows: TGCGCCAGCAGCTTGGAGTACCTAGCCCGAGGCTACACCTTC. This translates into CASSLEYLARGYTF.

The rearrangement links TRBV30 to TRBJ1-2; perhaps TRBD1 as D (6 bases). The V end was cut by 2 bases, the J end by 8 bases, with 12 bases between. CDR3 length: 12 residues. In germline, CDR1 is GTSNPN, CDR2 SVGIG (reference sequence). CDR3 sequence reads: CAWSLGGYGYTF. CDR3 coding DNA: TGTGCCTGGAGTCTAGGGGGTTACGGCTACACCTTC.

The CDR3 loop reads CASSRYRGQGYGYTF. The CDR3 DNA is TGTGCCAGCAGCCGTTACAGGGGCCAGGGGTATGGCTACACCTTC. The chain combines TRBV7-3 with TRBJ1-2, with TRBD1 identical over 7 bases. Germline lookup yields CDR1 SGHTA and CDR2 FQGTGA. The CDR3 runs 15 residues. Trimming took 5 bases from V and 5 from J; bases not matched to a gene: 11.

This clone was counted only a few times. V is TRBV15 and J is TRBJ2-3; D is possibly TRBD2 (6 bases). With 5 bases removed from V and 0 bases from J, the gap between germline ends came to 12 bases. In germline, CDR1 is LNHNV, CDR2 YYDKDF (reference sequence). This CDR3 has 15 amino acids. CDR3 amino acids: CATSLGGESTDTQYF. The CDR3 DNA sequence: TGTGCCACCAGCTTGGGGGGAGAGAGCACAGATACGCAGTATTTT.

The rearrangement joins TRBV5-8 to TRBJ1-2; possibly TRBD1 for D (5 bases). Trimming took off 0 bases at V and 3 bases at J, with 15 bases between the two ends. The CDR3 length is 16 residues. Germline-derived CDR1 and CDR2 are SGHTS and YDEGEE. The DNA of the CDR3 is TGTGCCAGCAGCTTGGTTGGCGGCAGGGTGGACTATGGCTACACCTTC. Residues: CASSLVGGRVDYGYTF.

The chain combines TRBV9 with TRBJ2-7; 8 bases line up with TRBD2. The V and J ends lost 3 bases and 3 bases, in that order; junction bases with no gene match: 11. Germline values: CDR1 SGDLS, CDR2 YYNGEE. The CDR3 contains 16 residues. The CDR3 protein is CASSAVAGNRYYEQYF. CDR3 nucleotides: TGTGCCAGCAGCGCCGTAGCGGGGAACAGGTACTACGAGCAGTACTTC. The whole variable domain, remainder taken from reference TRBV9 and TRBJ2-7, is DSGVTQTPKHLITATGQRVTLRCSPRSGDLSVYWYQQSLDQGLQFLIQYYNGEERAKGNILERFSAQQFPDLHSELNLSSLELGDSALYFCASSAVAGNRYYEQYFGPGTRLTVT.

This sequence joins TRBV7-9 and TRBJ1-2; D remains unclear. Trimming left V 4 bases short and J 5 bases short, with 20 bases between. The CDR3 is made up of 16 amino acids. Looked up from germline, CDR1 is SEHNR and CDR2 is FQNEAQ (reference sequence). CDR3 loop: CASSSILWQSKYGYTF. CDR3 bases: TGTGCCAGCAGCTCAATCCTCTGGCAGTCAAAGTATGGCTACACCTTC.

Details on this clone: One end of the junction fails to match germline, which may point to a read error. The CDR3 DNA sequence: TGCGCCAGCAGCCAAGAAGGAGCGGGCCACCAAGGGACCCAGTACTTC. Its translation is CASSQEGAGHQGTQYF. The chain links TRBV4-1 to TRBJ2-5; D perhaps matches TRBD2 (6 bases). The CDR3 is made up of 16 amino acids. Germline V gene lookup returns CDR1 MGHRA and CDR2 YSYEKL.

V usage is TRBV27 and J usage is TRBJ2-2; 9 positions match TRBD2. This CDR3 has 15 residues. V lost 7 bases, J lost 2 bases, and 5 bases stayed unmatched. In germline, CDR1 is MNHEY, CDR2 SMNVEV (reference sequence). The CDR3 reads CASTRAGGNTGELFF. CDR3 DNA: TGTGCCAGCACTCGAGCGGGAGGAAACACCGGGGAGCTGTTTTTT.

The chain combines TRBV10-2 with TRBJ2-4, with a tentative D call TRBD2 (5 bases). CDR1 and CDR2 from the germline V gene are WSHSY and SAAADI. Deletions cut 0 bases from V and 4 bases from J, with 13 bases between. The CDR3 sequence is 16 residues long. For the CDR3, the DNA is TGCGCCAGCAGTGAGTCGGGTAATAGCGCAAAAAACATTCAGTACTTC. Its protein product is CASSESGNSAKNIQYF.

The chain employs TRBV5-4 and TRBJ2-1; 9 nucleotides align to TRBD1. The CDR3 extends over 14 amino acids. The V gene end was trimmed by 4 bases and the J gene end by 6 bases; junction bases not matched to a gene: 5. The germline V gene has CDR1 SGHNT and CDR2 YYREEE (reference sequence). The CDR3: CASSGGTGINEQFF. As DNA, the CDR3 is TGTGCCAGCAGCGGGGGGACAGGGATCAATGAGCAGTTCTTC.

The chain recombines TRBV5-6 with TRBJ2-5; weak D call: TRBD2 (5 bases). CDR1 and CDR2 from the germline V gene are SGHDT and YYEEEE. V gave up 3 bases and J gave up 2 bases, with 8 bases separating them. The CDR3 has 13 amino acids. CDR3 in DNA: TGTGCCAGCAGCTGGACTGATCAAGAGACCCAGTACTTC. Protein sequence: CASSWTDQETQYF.

Comments on this clone: The sample contains more than one DNA sequence encoding this CDR3. V is TRBV18 and J is TRBJ1-2, with D hard to call. V was clipped by 0 bases and J by 3 bases, with 5 bases between them. This CDR3 is built from 13 residues. Germline V lookup: CDR1 KGHSH, CDR2 LQKENI. CDR3 in amino acids: CASSPPGDYGYTF. As DNA, the CDR3 is TGTGCCAGCTCACCACCGGGAGACTATGGCTACACCTTC.